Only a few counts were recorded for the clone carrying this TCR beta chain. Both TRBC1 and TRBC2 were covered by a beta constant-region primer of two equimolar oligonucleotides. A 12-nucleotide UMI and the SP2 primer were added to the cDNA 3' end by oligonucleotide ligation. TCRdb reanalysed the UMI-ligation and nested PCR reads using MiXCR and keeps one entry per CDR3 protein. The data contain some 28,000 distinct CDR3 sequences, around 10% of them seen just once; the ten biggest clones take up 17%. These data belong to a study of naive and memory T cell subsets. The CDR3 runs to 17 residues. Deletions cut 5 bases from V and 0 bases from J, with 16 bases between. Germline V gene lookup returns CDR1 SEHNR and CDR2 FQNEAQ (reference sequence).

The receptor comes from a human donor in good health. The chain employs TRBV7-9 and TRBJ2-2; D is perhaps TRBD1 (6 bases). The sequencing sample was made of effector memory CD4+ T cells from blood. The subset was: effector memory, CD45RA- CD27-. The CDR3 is CASSPIGAGANTGELFF. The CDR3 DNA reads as TGTGCCAGCAGCCCCATCGGGGCAGGGGCGAACACCGGGGAGCTGTTTTTT. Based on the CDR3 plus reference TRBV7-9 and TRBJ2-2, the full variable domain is DTGVSQNPRHKITKRGQNVTFRCDPISEHNRLYWYRQTLGQGPEFLTYFQNEAQLEKSRLLSDRFSAERPKGSFSTLEIQRTEQGDSAMYLCASSPIGAGANTGELFFGEGSRLTVL.